Listed below are T cell receptor beta chains from one sample, sequenced in a study of OX40 agonist ivuxolimab in advanced cancers. Some clones are missing from TCRdb's copy, which holds only in-frame ones; the method was immunoSEQ multiplex PCR. The data contain tens of thousands of clones, around 85% of them singletons. The material sequenced was CD4+ or CD8+ T cells sorted from blood, taken in a trial of the OX40 agonist ivuxolimab. The receptors were sampled from an adult with an advanced solid tumor such as melanoma, head and neck, liver or kidney cancer. The CDR3 runs from the conserved cysteine through the conserved F or W. D genes are given only for firm matches. For some rows the clone size is stated as once, few or many, or as a class when expanded; others skip it.

size | J | V | D | DNA | CDR3
once | TRBJ1-5 | TRBV5-1 | . | TGCGCCAGCAGCTCAGCCAGCAATCAGCCCCAGCATTTT | CASSSASNQPQHF
. | TRBJ2-3 | TRBV7-2 | . | TGTGCCAGCAGCCCCGCCCCCCCAGCGCGAGCAGATACGCAGTATTTT | CASSPAPPARADTQYF
once | TRBJ2-1 | TRBV18 | . | TGTGCCAGCACCACCAGGACGTCAGACAATGAGCAGTTCTTC | CASTTRTSDNEQFF
. | TRBJ1-2 | TRBV5-4 | TRBD1 | TGTGCCAGCAGCTTGAGCGACAGGGATTATGGCTACACCTTC | CASSLSDRDYGYTF
few | TRBJ1-1 | TRBV7-6 | . | TGTGCCAGCAGCCCCCGACCGAACAATCTGAACACTGAAGCTTTCTTT | CASSPRPNNLNTEAFF
. | TRBJ1-1 | TRBV2 | . | TGTGCCAGAGAACGAGGGGGGGGACTGATGGAAGCTTTCTTT | CARERGGGLMEAFF
. | TRBJ2-7 | TRBV5-1 | TRBD2 | TGCGCCAGCAGCAGGGGACTAGCGGGGACTTCCTACGAGCAGTACTTC | CASSRGLAGTSYEQYF
. | TRBJ1-2 | TRBV20-1 | . | TGCAGTGCAGAGGATAACTATGGCTACACCTTC | CSAEDNYGYTF
. | TRBJ2-1 | TRBV4-2 | TRBD2 | TGTGCCAGCAGCCAAGATCCTAGCGGGGGGACCAATGAGCAGTTCTTC | CASSQDPSGGTNEQFF
. | TRBJ1-6 | TRBV9 | . | TGTGCCAGCAGCGTAGGGGGGTTAGGGACACCCCTCCACTTT | CASSVGGLGTPLHF
. | TRBJ2-7 | TRBV18 | . | TGTGCCAGCTCATCGAACCCAAGGACAGCAAAAGGGGAGCAGTACTTC | CASSSNPRTAKGEQYF
. | TRBJ2-7 | TRBV6-5 | . | TGTGCCAGCAGTTACCACCCAGATCGGAGGGCTTACGAGCAGTACTTC | CASSYHPDRRAYEQYF
few | TRBJ2-1 | TRBV5-1 | TRBD2 | TGCGCCAGCAAGGGCTCTAGCGGGACCTACAATGAGCAGTTCTTC | CASKGSSGTYNEQFF
once | TRBJ2-3 | TRBV11-2 | TRBD2 | TGTGCCAGCAGCCGAAGCCCCCAGCGGGGGGGCCATTTAGATACGCAGTATTTT | CASSRSPQRGGHLDTQYF
. | TRBJ2-1 | TRBV18 | TRBD2 | TGTGCCAGCTCACCACAATCGGCGGGGGGAGGTGAGCAGTTCTTC | CASSPQSAGGGEQFF
. | TRBJ2-2 | TRBV7-2 | . | TGTGCCAGCACGGGCAGGGCAGTCGGGGAGCTGTTTTTT | CASTGRAVGELFF
. | TRBJ2-7 | TRBV2 | TRBD1 | TGTGCCAGCAGGCGACAGGGGGCGGTCTCCGAGCAGTACTTC | CASRRQGAVSEQYF
once | TRBJ2-7 | TRBV4-1 | . | TGCGCCAGCAGCCAAGACGTCCTGATGGACTACGAGCAGTACTTC | CASSQDVLMDYEQYF
. | TRBJ2-3 | TRBV4-3 | . | TGCGCCAGCAGCCAAGGCGGAGGGCCCACAGATACGCAGTATTTT | CASSQGGGPTDTQYF
. | TRBJ1-4 | TRBV7-6 | TRBD1 | TGTGCCAGCAGCTTACTAGGGCCAGGGGGCTCTAATGAAAAACTGTTTTTT | CASSLLGPGGSNEKLFF
. | TRBJ1-6 | TRBV5-1 | . | TGCGCCAGCAGCTTGGCCGGGCAGGGGAGGTCACCCCTCCACTTT | CASSLAGQGRSPLHF
. | TRBJ2-5 | TRBV6-1 | . | TGTGCCAGCAGTGAAGGATCTAAAGAGACCCAGTACTTC | CASSEGSKETQYF
. | TRBJ2-1 | TRBV18 | . | TGTGCCAGCTCACAGGGACCGAGCTCCTACAATGAGCAGTTCTTC | CASSQGPSSYNEQFF
. | TRBJ1-5 | TRBV6-1 | TRBD1 | TGTGCCAGCAGTGACCGGGACAGGGGCTTGCAGCCCCAGCATTTT | CASSDRDRGLQPQHF
many | TRBJ2-7 | TRBV18 | TRBD1 | TGTGCCAGCTCACCACGACAGGGGGCCAACGAGCAGTACTTC | CASSPRQGANEQYF
few | TRBJ1-5 | TRBV6-7 | TRBD1 | TGTGCCAGCAGTTACCCTACAGGGGAGGGAGATCAGCCCCAGCATTTT | CASSYPTGEGDQPQHF
. | TRBJ1-4 | TRBV27 | . | TGTGCCAGTAGGGATGGGGACCGCGAAAAACTGTTTTTT | CASRDGDREKLFF
. | TRBJ2-5 | TRBV6-5 | TRBD1 | TGTGCCAGCAGTGGACAGGGGCAAGAGACCCAGTACTTC | CASSGQGQETQYF
few | TRBJ1-1 | TRBV5-4 | . | TGTGCCAGCAGCTTGGGCAGCTCCCGGATGAACACTGAAGCTTTCTTT | CASSLGSSRMNTEAFF
. | TRBJ1-1 | TRBV5-1 | . | TGCGCCAGCAGCTTTGGGGAACCCGTTGAAGCTTTCTTT | CASSFGEPVEAFF
. | TRBJ1-2 | TRBV5-1 | . | TGCGCCAGCAGCTCCGGGACGGGGGGGGGCTACACCTTC | CASSSGTGGGYTF
. | TRBJ1-1 | TRBV7-2 | . | TGTGCCAGCAGCTTCCCCCCTCATGTTATGAACACTGAAGCTTTCTTT | CASSFPPHVMNTEAFF
. | TRBJ2-2 | TRBV5-6 | . | TGTGCCAGCAGCTTGGCCCTTGGGGCCGGGGAGCTGTTTTTT | CASSLALGAGELFF
. | TRBJ2-7 | TRBV4-2 | . | TGTGCCAGCAGCCAAGATCAACGGGGACTGCGAGTCTACGAGCAGTACTTC | CASSQDQRGLRVYEQYF
. | TRBJ1-4 | TRBV6-1 | . | TGTGCCAGCAGCGGACAATGGGCTAATGAAAAACTGTTTTTT | CASSGQWANEKLFF
. | TRBJ2-2 | TRBV6-6 | TRBD1 | TGTGCCAGCAGGGGACAGAGGGACACCGGGGAGCTGTTTTTT | CASRGQRDTGELFF
. | TRBJ2-1 | TRBV10-3 | . | TGTGCCATCAGAGGATCCGGGACCAGTGCCCTAAATGAGCAGTTCTTC | CAIRGSGTSALNEQFF
few | TRBJ2-7 | TRBV7-6 | TRBD1 | TGTGCCAGCAGCTTAGACAGGGGAAACTACGAGCAGTACTTC | CASSLDRGNYEQYF
. | TRBJ2-5 | TRBV7-2 | . | TGTGCCAGCAGCTTAATGGGGACCCAGTACTTC | CASSLMGTQYF
few | TRBJ2-5 | TRBV27 | . | TGTGCCAGCAGCCCCCGGCGGGAAGAGACCCAGTACTTC | CASSPRREETQYF
. | TRBJ1-2 | TRBV27 | . | TGTGCCAGCAGACCAACGGGGGCGGGCTATGGCTACACCTTC | CASRPTGAGYGYTF
. | TRBJ2-7 | TRBV5-1 | . | TGCGCCAGCAGCTTACAGGGTGCGGGCTCCTACGAGCAGTACTTC | CASSLQGAGSYEQYF
. | TRBJ2-3 | TRBV5-1 | TRBD1 | TGCGCCAGCAGCGGTACAGGGGCCCCAGATACGCAGTATTTT | CASSGTGAPDTQYF
. | TRBJ2-5 | TRBV5-4 | . | TGTGCCAGCAGCTCCGGGGCCGGGACATCCGAAGAGACCCAGTACTTC | CASSSGAGTSEETQYF
. | TRBJ1-4 | TRBV28 | . | TGTGCCAGCGCGGAAGGGGTTCATGAAAAACTGTTTTTT | CASAEGVHEKLFF
. | TRBJ2-1 | TRBV2 | TRBD2 | TGTGCCAGCAGTGTAGCGGGCCCGCAGTTCTTC | CASSVAGPQFF
. | TRBJ1-2 | TRBV19 | . | TGTGCCAGTAGTATAGAAGCGGACAGCCCAGGTTGCACCTTC | CASSIEADSPGCTF
. | TRBJ2-7 | TRBV5-1 | TRBD1 | TGCGCCAGCAGCTGGGGACAGGGGAGCTCCTACGAGCAGTACTTC | CASSWGQGSSYEQYF
. | TRBJ2-7 | TRBV7-6 | . | TGTGCCAGCAGCTTAGGCATAGCGACGGTTACCTACGAGCAGTACTTC | CASSLGIATVTYEQYF
few | TRBJ1-6 | TRBV7-9 | TRBD1 | TGTGCCAGCGCCACAGGGGGCAATAATTCACCCCTCCACTTT | CASATGGNNSPLHF